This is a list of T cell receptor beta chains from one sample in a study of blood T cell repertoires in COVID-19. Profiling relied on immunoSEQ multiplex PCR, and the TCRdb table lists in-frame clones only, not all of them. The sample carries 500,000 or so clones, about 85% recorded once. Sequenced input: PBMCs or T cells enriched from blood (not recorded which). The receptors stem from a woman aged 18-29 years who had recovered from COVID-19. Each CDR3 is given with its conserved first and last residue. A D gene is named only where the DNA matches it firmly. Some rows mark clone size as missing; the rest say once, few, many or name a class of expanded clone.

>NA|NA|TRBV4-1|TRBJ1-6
TGCGCCAGCAGCAAAAGCGGGGGTATCTATAATTCACCCCTCCACTTT
CASSKSGGIYNSPLHF
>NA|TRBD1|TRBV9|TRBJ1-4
TGTGCCAACAGCGCCGGGACCGGGACAGACGGTGAAAAACTGTTTTTT
CANSAGTGTDGEKLFF
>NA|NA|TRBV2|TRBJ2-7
TGTGCCAGCAGCCGAGAGACAAAGGAAAGCGAGCAGTACTTC
CASSRETKESEQYF
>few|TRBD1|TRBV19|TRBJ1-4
TGTGCCAGTCGACAGGGGGGCTTATCTGCAGGTGAAAAACTGTTTTTT
CASRQGGLSAGEKLFF
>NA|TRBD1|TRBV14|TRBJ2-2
TGTGCCAGCAGCCATTCCGGGGACAGGGGTTTGGACACCGGGGAGCTGTTTTTT
CASSHSGDRGLDTGELFF
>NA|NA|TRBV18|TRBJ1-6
TGTGCCAGCTCACCGTCGGCAGGGCTCCAACCCCTCCACTTT
CASSPSAGLQPLHF
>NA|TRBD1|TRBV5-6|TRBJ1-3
TGTGCCAGCAGCTTGGGCAGGGGGTCTGGAAACACCATATATTTT
CASSLGRGSGNTIYF
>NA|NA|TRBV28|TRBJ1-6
TGTGCCAGCAGCACCCCAGGGCCCGCGGCACCCCTCCACTTT
CASSTPGPAAPLHF
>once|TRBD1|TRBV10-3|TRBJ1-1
TGTGCCATCTCAGGGGGCGTAGGGACTGAAGCTTTCTTT
CAISGGVGTEAFF
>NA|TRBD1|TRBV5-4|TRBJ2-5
TGTGCCAGCAGCTTACAGGGGGCGCAAGAGACCCAGTACTTC
CASSLQGAQETQYF
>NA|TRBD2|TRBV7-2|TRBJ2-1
TGTGCCAGCAGCCTCCTAGCGGGGCGATACAATGAGCAGTTCTTC
CASSLLAGRYNEQFF
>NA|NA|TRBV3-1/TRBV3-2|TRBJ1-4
TGTGCCAGCAGCCCCTATACAGGGCTGGGTACTAATGAAAAACTGTTTTTT
CASSPYTGLGTNEKLFF
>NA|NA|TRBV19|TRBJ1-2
TGTGCCAGTAGTCCAGGGGCAGGTAGTGGCTACACCTTC
CASSPGAGSGYTF
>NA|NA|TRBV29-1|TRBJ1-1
TGCAGCGTGTTTACGGGGGTGGACACTGAAGCTTTCTTT
CSVFTGVDTEAFF
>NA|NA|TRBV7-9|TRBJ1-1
TGTGCCAGCAGTTCACGACCCCCAGGGTCCCGTTTGGACACTGAAGCTTTCTTT
CASSSRPPGSRLDTEAFF
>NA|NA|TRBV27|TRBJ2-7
TGTGCCAGCAGTTTCCGGGACACATCCTACGAGCAGTACTTC
CASSFRDTSYEQYF
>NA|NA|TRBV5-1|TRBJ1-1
TGCGCCAGCAGCTTGAACCCGCGCGGCACTGAAGCTTTCTTT
CASSLNPRGTEAFF
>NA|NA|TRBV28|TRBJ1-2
TGTGCCAGCAGTTTAGGAGGGCGACCCAACCCCTATGGCTACACCTTC
CASSLGGRPNPYGYTF
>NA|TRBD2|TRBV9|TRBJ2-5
TGTGCCAGCAGCGTAGATGGGACTAGCCAAGAGACCCAGTACTTC
CASSVDGTSQETQYF
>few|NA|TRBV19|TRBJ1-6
TGTGCCAGTAAGCTTTGGACAGATAATTCACCCCTCCACTTT
CASKLWTDNSPLHF